This T cell receptor beta chain was observed in a study of cytomegalovirus exposure and HLA in healthy donors. Study-wide findings and caveats: A missense variant in DCLRE1C was later tied to TCR beta V- and J-gene trimming. In a later analysis, productive TCRs from donors in an Asian-associated ancestry cluster reportedly carried fewer N-insertions than the cohort mean. According to the study, some 160 TCR beta chains were cytomegalovirus-associated. The study had only CMV serostatus as immune exposure information.

The PCR employed 60 Vbeta primers together with 13 Jbeta primers. The data were produced by immunoSEQ multiplex PCR, yet TCRdb's version contains in-frame clones alone and is incomplete. The repertoire includes some 150,000 clones, under 80% of them detected once, and roughly 2.5% sits in the top ten. Turning to this clone: Its antigen is unidentified.

The CDR3 runs to 14 residues. The V gene's germline CDR1 is SGHVS and CDR2 FNYEAQ. V was shortened by 5 bases and J by 3 bases, with 11 bases between the two germline ends. This chain connects TRBV7-6 to TRBJ1-3; D is perhaps TRBD1 (5 bases). Sequenced sample: PBMCs. The receptor was isolated from a human donor in good health. The CDR3 is CASSPRDFGNTIYF. For the CDR3, the DNA is TGTGCCAGCAGCCCCAGGGATTTTGGAAACACCATATATTTT.